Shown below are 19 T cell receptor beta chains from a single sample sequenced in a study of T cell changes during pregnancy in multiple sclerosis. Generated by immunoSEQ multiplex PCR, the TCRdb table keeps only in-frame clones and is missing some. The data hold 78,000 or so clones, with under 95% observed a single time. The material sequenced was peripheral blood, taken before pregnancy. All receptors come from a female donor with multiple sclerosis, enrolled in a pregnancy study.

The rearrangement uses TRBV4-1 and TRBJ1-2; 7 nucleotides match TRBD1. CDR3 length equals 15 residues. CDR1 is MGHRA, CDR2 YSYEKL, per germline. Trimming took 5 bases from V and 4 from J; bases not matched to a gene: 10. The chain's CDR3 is CASSDAGQSIYGYTF. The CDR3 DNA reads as TGCGCCAGCAGCGACGCGGGACAGAGTATCTATGGCTACACCTTC.

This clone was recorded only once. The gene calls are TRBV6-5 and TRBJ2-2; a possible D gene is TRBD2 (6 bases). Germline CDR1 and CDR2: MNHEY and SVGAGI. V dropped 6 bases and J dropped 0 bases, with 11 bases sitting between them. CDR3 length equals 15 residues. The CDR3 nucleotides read TGTGCCAGCAGGAAGGGACTCCCGAACACCGGGGAGCTGTTTTTT. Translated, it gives CASRKGLPNTGELFF.

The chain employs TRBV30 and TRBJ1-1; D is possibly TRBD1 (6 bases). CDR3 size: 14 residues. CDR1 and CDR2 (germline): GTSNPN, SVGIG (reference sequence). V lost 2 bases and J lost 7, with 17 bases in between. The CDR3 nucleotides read TGTGCCTGGAGTCTCGGCAGGGGCGGTGATGAAGCTTTCTTT. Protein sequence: CAWSLGRGGDEAFF.

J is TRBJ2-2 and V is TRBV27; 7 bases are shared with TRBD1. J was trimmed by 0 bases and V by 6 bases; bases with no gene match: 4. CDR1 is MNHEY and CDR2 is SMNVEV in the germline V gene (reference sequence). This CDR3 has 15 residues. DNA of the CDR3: TGTGCCAGCAGGGGGACAGCTCCGAACACCGGGGAGCTGTTTTTT. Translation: CASRGTAPNTGELFF.

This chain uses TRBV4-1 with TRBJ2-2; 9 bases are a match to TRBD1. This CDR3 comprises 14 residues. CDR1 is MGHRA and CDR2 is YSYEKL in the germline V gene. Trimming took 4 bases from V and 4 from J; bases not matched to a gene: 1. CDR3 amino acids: CASSRQGVTGELFF. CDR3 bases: TGCGCCAGCAGCCGACAGGGGGTCACCGGGGAGCTGTTTTTT.

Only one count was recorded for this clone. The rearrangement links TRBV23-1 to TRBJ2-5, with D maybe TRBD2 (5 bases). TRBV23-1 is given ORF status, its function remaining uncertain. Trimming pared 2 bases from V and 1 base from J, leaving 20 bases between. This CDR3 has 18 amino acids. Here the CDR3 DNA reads TGCGCCAGCAGTCAAGGCCTTCCCCGGGGAAAGGCCCAAGAGACCCAGTACTTC. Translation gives CASSQGLPRGKAQETQYF.

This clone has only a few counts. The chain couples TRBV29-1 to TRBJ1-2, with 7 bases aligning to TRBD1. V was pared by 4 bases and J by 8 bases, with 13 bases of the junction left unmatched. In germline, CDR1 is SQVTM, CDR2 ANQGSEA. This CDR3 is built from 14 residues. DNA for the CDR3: TGCAGCGTTGCCGCAAACGAGGGGGCGGGAGGCTACACCTTC. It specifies CSVAANEGAGGYTF.

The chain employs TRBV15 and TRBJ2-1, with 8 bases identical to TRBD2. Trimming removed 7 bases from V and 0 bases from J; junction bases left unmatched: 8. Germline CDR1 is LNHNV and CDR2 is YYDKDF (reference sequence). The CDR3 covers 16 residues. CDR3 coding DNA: TGTGCCACCACCCAAGCGGGGGCCGTCTCCTACAATGAGCAGTTCTTC. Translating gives CATTQAGAVSYNEQFF.

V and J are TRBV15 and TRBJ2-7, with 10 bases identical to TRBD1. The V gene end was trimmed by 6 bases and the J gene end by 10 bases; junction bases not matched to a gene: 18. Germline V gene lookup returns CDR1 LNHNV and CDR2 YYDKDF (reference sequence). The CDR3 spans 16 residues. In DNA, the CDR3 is TGTGCCACCAGTAGGCTTTCCGGGACAGGGGCCGGAGAACAGTACTTC. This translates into CATSRLSGTGAGEQYF.

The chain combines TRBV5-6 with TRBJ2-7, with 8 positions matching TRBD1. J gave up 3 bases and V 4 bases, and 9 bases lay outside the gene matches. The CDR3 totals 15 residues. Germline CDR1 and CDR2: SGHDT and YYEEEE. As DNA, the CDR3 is TGTGCCAGCAGCCAAACCTCCGGGACAGGCTACGAGCAGTACTTC. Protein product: CASSQTSGTGYEQYF.

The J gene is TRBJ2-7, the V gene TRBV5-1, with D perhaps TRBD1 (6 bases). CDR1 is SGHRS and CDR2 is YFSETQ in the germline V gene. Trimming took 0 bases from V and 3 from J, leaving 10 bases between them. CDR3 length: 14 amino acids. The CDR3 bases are TGCGCCAGCAGCTTGGTGGACAGCCACTACGAGCAGTACTTC. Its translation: CASSLVDSHYEQYF.

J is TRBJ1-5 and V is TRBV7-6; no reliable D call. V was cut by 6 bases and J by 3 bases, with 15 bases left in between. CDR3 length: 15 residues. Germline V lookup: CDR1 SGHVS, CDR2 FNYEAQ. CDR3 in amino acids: CASSPTPGVNQPQHF. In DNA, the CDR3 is TGTGCCAGCAGTCCCACCCCGGGAGTCAATCAGCCCCAGCATTTT.

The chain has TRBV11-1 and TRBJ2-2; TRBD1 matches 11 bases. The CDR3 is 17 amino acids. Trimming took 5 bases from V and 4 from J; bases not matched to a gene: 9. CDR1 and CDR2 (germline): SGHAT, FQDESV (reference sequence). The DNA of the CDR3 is TGTGCCAGCAGCCATTCGGGACAGGGGGTAGGCACCGGGGAGCTGTTTTTT. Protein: CASSHSGQGVGTGELFF.

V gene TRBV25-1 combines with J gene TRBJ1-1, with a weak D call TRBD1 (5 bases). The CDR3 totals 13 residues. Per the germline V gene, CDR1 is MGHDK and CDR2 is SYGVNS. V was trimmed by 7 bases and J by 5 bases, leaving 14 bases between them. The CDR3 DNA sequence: TGTGCCAGCACCTTAGACAGCAGTACTGAAGCTTTCTTT. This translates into CASTLDSSTEAFF.

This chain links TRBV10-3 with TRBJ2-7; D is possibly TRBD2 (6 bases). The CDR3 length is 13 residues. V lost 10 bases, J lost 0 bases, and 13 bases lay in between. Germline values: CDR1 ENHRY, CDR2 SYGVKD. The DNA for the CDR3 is TGTGCCACAGGGATGACTAGCTCCTACGAGCAGTACTTC. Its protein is CATGMTSSYEQYF.

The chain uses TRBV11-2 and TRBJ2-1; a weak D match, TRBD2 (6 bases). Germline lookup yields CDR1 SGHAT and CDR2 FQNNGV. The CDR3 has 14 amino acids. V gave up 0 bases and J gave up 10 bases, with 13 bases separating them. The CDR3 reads CASSLEGPRGEQFF. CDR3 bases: TGTGCCAGCAGCTTAGAGGGGCCCCGGGGGGAGCAGTTCTTC.

As DNA, the CDR3 is TGTGCCAGCAGTTTGAGGGAGGGCGGTACTGAAGCTTTCTTT. Its protein product is CASSLREGGTEAFF. The chain joins TRBV27 to TRBJ1-1; D is uncertain. V gave up 3 bases and J gave up 5 bases, with 13 bases separating them. The CDR3 extends over 14 amino acids. Germline-derived CDR1 and CDR2 are MNHEY and SMNVEV (reference sequence).

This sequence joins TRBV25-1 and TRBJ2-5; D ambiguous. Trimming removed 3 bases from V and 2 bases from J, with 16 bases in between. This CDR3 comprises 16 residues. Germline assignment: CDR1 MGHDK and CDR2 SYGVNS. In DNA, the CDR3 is TGTGCCAGCAGTGAGGGCTCTCAGGTTAATCAAGAGACCCAGTACTTC. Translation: CASSEGSQVNQETQYF.

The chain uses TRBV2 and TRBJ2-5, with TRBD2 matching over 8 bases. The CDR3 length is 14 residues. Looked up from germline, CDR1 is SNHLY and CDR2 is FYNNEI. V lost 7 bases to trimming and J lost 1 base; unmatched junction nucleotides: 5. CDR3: CASNLAGTQETQYF. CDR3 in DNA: TGTGCCAGCAACCTAGCGGGTACCCAAGAGACCCAGTACTTC.